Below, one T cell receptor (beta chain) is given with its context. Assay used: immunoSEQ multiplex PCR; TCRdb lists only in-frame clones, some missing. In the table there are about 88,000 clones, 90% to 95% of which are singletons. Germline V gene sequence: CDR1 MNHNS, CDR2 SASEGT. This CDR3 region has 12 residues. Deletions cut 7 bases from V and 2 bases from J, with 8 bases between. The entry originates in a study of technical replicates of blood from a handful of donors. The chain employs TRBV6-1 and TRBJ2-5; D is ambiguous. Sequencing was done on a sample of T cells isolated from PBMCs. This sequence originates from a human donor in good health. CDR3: CASTWPQETQYF. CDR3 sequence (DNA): TGTGCCAGCACGTGGCCGCAAGAGACCCAGTACTTC.